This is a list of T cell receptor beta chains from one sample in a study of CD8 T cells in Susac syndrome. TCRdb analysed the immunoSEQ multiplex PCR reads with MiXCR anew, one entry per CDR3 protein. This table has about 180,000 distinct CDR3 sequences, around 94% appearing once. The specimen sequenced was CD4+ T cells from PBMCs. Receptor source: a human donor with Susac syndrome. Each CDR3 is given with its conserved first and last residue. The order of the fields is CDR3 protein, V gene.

CASSEDGKRTQYF	TRBV28
CASSQDWGPHSYEQYF	TRBV4-3
CASSLSGRPQHF	TRBV12-3/TRBV12-4
CSAGQSSQETQYF	TRBV20-1
CSASVRVETQYF	TRBV20-1
CSARNPGLAGADNEQFF	TRBV20-1
CASSVASGSEQYF	TRBV3-1
CASSSQGGLAYEQYF	TRBV12-3/TRBV12-4
CASTQLHEQFF	TRBV6-2/TRBV6-3
CASSQRPGDNEQFF	TRBV18
CASSLPRGRGNGYTF	TRBV28
CASSPKGGSDYGYTF	TRBV5-1
CASSRRFGRWGYNEQFF	TRBV7-6
CASSRGLAGGQDKNIQYF	TRBV4-1
CSARLHILEQFF	TRBV20-1
CSARPGTGEGGYTF	TRBV20-1
CASSLEAGNEQFF	TRBV11-2
CSTLPHVRETQYF	TRBV29-1
CSAETEGYEQYF	TRBV29-1
CASTWDSRYSIQYF	TRBV19
CASSYSSQPQHF	TRBV6-6
CASMSLGTNTEAFF	TRBV14
CASSRGLAGAYSDEQFF	TRBV11-2
CAISRQGDSYEQYF	TRBV10-3
CSVEEDRDTNYGYTF	TRBV29-1
CASRPLAGGPGEQYF	TRBV6-5
CASTDTPGQGKVMNTEAFF	TRBV7-9
CASSPGTGGFNEQFF	TRBV28
CASSVRQGNYGYTF	TRBV28
CSVKIGSVQETQYF	TRBV29-1
CATSRMLAGDEQYF	TRBV15
CSPLREVTDTQYF	TRBV20-1
CASSSGTEKETQYF	TRBV28
CSAGGGRVNLYNEQFF	TRBV20-1
CAISERRGLAEQYF	TRBV10-3
CASSLAWGTQETQYF	TRBV5-1
CSASSRTGYGYTF	TRBV20-1
CATSRTGVITGELFF	TRBV15
CASQVQVATYNEQFF	TRBV19
CSVRGTGFEQYF	TRBV29-1
CASSPPPGTSRTDTQYF	TRBV14
CASSRDGETQYF	TRBV18
CASSLGRASGELFF	TRBV3-1
CATSNGPGSAFYGYTF	TRBV15
CSARVSGARDTQYF	TRBV20-1
CSAMGGGPGRAKNIQYF	TRBV20-1